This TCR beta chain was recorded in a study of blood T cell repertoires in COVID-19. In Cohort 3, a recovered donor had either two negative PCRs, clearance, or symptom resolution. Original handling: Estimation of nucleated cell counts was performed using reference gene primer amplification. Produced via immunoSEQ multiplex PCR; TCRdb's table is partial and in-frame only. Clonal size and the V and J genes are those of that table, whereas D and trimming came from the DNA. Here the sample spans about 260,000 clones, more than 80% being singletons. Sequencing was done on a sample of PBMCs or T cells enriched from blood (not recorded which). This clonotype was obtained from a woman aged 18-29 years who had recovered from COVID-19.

CDR3 sequence (DNA): TGTGCCATCAGTGAGTATATCTCTCTCAATGAGCAGTTCTTC. Translated, it gives CAISEYISLNEQFF. The chain carries TRBV10-3 and TRBJ2-1; D remains ambiguous. The CDR3 covers 14 residues. Trimming left V 1 base short and J 6 bases short, with 10 bases between. CDR1 ENHRY and CDR2 SYGVKD come from the germline V gene.